A selection of T cell receptor beta chains follows, all from one sample in a study of blood T cells in healthy people across ages. TCRdb reprocessed the 5' RACE reads via MiXCR and lists one record per CDR3 protein. This sample yields around 1,900,000 distinct CDR3 sequences, of which about two fifths are seen a single time; about 21% belongs to the top ten. Sequenced sample: blood. Receptors were obtained from a human donor in good health. Each CDR3 is given with its conserved first and last residue. Fields, in order: V gene, J gene, CDR3 protein.

V gene: TRBV4-3
J gene: TRBJ1-2
CDR3 protein: CASSHLDPLYGYTF

V gene: TRBV20-1
J gene: TRBJ2-1
CDR3 protein: CGAPGTSIFNEQFF

V gene: TRBV20-1
J gene: TRBJ2-5
CDR3 protein: CSASSAWTGGQETQYF

V gene: TRBV2
J gene: TRBJ2-3
CDR3 protein: CASTRAVWGGTDTQYF

V gene: TRBV5-1
J gene: TRBJ2-5
CDR3 protein: CASSLVQGDETQYF

V gene: TRBV2
J gene: TRBJ1-2
CDR3 protein: CASSEWTGYGYTF

V gene: TRBV5-1
J gene: TRBJ2-1
CDR3 protein: CASSSLGRYNEQFF

V gene: TRBV10-3
J gene: TRBJ2-1
CDR3 protein: CAISAPNGNEQFF

V gene: TRBV20-1
J gene: TRBJ2-1
CDR3 protein: CSTGRRNEQFF

V gene: TRBV12-3/TRBV12-4
J gene: TRBJ2-3
CDR3 protein: CASSPRQGRGDTQYF

V gene: TRBV28
J gene: TRBJ2-7
CDR3 protein: CASSFFLTTSGPTYEQYF

V gene: TRBV28
J gene: TRBJ2-5
CDR3 protein: CASSTALPGQTSLWEQYF

V gene: TRBV15
J gene: TRBJ2-1
CDR3 protein: CATSRPNGSYNEQFF

V gene: TRBV20-1
J gene: TRBJ1-6
CDR3 protein: CSFTGFSSYNSPLHF

V gene: TRBV12-3/TRBV12-4
J gene: TRBJ1-2
CDR3 protein: CASSLADTSYGYTF

V gene: TRBV6-5
J gene: TRBJ1-2
CDR3 protein: CASSYQTGGEDRHGYTF

V gene: TRBV29-1
J gene: TRBJ2-7
CDR3 protein: CSVEEIPGEQYF

V gene: TRBV20-1
J gene: -
CDR3 protein: CSARSRQIPYEQYF

V gene: TRBV5-6
J gene: TRBJ1-5
CDR3 protein: CASSLAPANQPQHF

V gene: TRBV10-3
J gene: TRBJ1-2
CDR3 protein: CAISDRGPYYGYTF